Listed below are T cell receptor beta chains from one sample, sequenced in a study of PD-L1 blockade in urothelial cancer. Clones were sequenced by immunoSEQ multiplex PCR, and TCRdb holds only the in-frame ones, with some missing. The sample yields about 45,000 clones, more than 75% seen once. The specimen comprised PBMCs, sampled around atezolizumab (anti-PD-L1) treatment. The receptors here all came from a woman in her sixties with urothelial cancer. Each CDR3 is given with its conserved first and last residue. D genes are given only for firm matches. Rows may omit the clone size; those that give it use once, few, many or a size class.

clone_size j_call d_call v_call cdr3_aa cdr3_nt
- TRBJ2-7 - TRBV21-1 CASSKAPDKASYEQYF TGTGCCAGCAGCAAAGCGCCGGACAAGGCCTCCTACGAGCAGTACTTC
- TRBJ2-2 - TRBV4-1 CASSHQEGELYTGELFF TGCGCCAGCAGCCACCAAGAGGGGGAACTTTACACCGGGGAGCTGTTTTTT
- TRBJ2-2 - TRBV27 CASSQGGNTGELFF TGTGCCAGCAGCCAGGGAGGGAACACCGGGGAGCTGTTTTTT
- TRBJ2-2 TRBD2 TRBV23-1 CASSLYILHPGLAGGPRSGELFF TGCGCCAGCAGTCTTTACATCCTCCATCCGGGACTAGCGGGAGGGCCGCGCTCCGGGGAGCTGTTTTTT
- TRBJ2-3 TRBD2 TRBV28 CASVFGLAGRTSTDTQYF TGTGCCAGCGTGTTCGGGCTAGCGGGAAGGACTAGCACAGATACGCAGTATTTT
- TRBJ2-7 - TRBV28 CASNSLGGGRVGEQYF TGTGCCAGCAACTCTTTGGGAGGCGGCAGGGTCGGCGAGCAGTACTTC
- TRBJ1-1 - TRBV5-4 CASGRGSLAFF TGTGCCAGCGGAAGGGGGTCGCTGGCTTTCTTT
- TRBJ1-2 TRBD1 TRBV6-5 CASGRGNYGYTF TGTGCCAGCGGCAGGGGGAACTATGGCTACACCTTC
- TRBJ1-2 - TRBV11-2 CASSTMDYGYTF TGTGCCAGCAGCACTATGGACTATGGCTACACCTTC
- TRBJ1-1 TRBD1 TRBV2 CASRRDRDTEAFF TGTGCCAGCAGACGGGACAGGGATACTGAAGCTTTCTTT
- TRBJ1-5 - TRBV5-5 CASSLGGGNQPQHF TGTGCCAGCAGCTTGGGGGGAGGTAATCAGCCCCAGCATTTT
- TRBJ1-2 - TRBV5-1 CASSRDNRGYTF TGCGCCAGCAGCAGGGACAATCGTGGCTACACCTTC
- TRBJ2-7 TRBD1 TRBV7-9 CASRTGTGSDEQYF TGTGCCAGCAGAACCGGGACAGGGAGCGACGAGCAGTACTTC
- TRBJ2-1 - TRBV9 CASSVGGGSSYNEQFF TGTGCCAGCAGCGTAGGTGGCGGAAGCTCCTACAATGAGCAGTTCTTC
- TRBJ1-1 - TRBV7-2 CASSLKRGGTEAFF TGTGCCAGCAGCTTGAAAAGGGGGGGCACTGAAGCTTTCTTT
- TRBJ2-2 - TRBV7-3 CASSPGTGELFF TGTGCCAGCAGCCCCGGTACCGGGGAGCTGTTTTTT
- TRBJ1-5 TRBD1 TRBV19 CASSIRQGSNQPQHF TGTGCCAGTAGTATTAGACAGGGGAGCAATCAGCCCCAGCATTTT
- TRBJ2-3 - TRBV2 CASSENTYTQYF TGTGCCAGCAGTGAAAACACATATACGCAGTATTTT
once TRBJ1-2 TRBD1 TRBV27 CASTPDRAYGYTF TGTGCCAGCACCCCCGACAGGGCCTATGGCTACACCTTC
once TRBJ1-1 - TRBV28 CASSLRSSAGAFF TGTGCCAGCAGTTTACGTAGCTCCGCGGGAGCTTTCTTT
- TRBJ2-7 TRBD1 TRBV2 CASSEQGAGYEQYF TGTGCCAGCAGTGAACAGGGGGCTGGATACGAGCAGTACTTC
- TRBJ2-1 TRBD2 TRBV10-2 CASSEPAGGANEQFF TGCGCCAGCAGTGAGCCAGCGGGAGGTGCCAATGAGCAGTTCTTC
- TRBJ1-1 TRBD1 TRBV6-5 CASRQTGGTEAFF TGTGCCAGCAGACAGACAGGGGGCACTGAAGCTTTCTTT
- TRBJ2-2 TRBD1 TRBV7-2 CASRPLRGRKDGELFF TGTGCCAGCAGGCCACTCAGGGGGCGTAAGGACGGGGAGCTGTTTTTT
- TRBJ2-7 - TRBV6-5 CASSYSIGSGSYEQYF TGTGCCAGCAGTTACTCGATAGGAAGCGGCTCCTACGAGCAGTACTTC
once TRBJ2-7 - TRBV10-3 CAISEGGGQTYEQYF TGTGCCATCAGTGAGGGGGGGGGCCAAACCTACGAGCAGTACTTC
- TRBJ1-2 - TRBV7-2 CASSYIDRGPFSGYTF TGTGCCAGCAGCTATATAGATAGGGGCCCCTTCAGTGGCTACACCTTC
- TRBJ2-7 - TRBV27 CASGLWRDPFSYEQYF TGTGCCAGCGGCCTTTGGCGGGACCCTTTCTCCTACGAGCAGTACTTC
- TRBJ2-2 - TRBV9 CASSVVSTGELFF TGTGCCAGCAGCGTAGTGTCTACCGGGGAGCTGTTTTTT
- TRBJ2-7 TRBD2 TRBV29-1 CSVEGASGTSSYEQYF TGCAGCGTTGAAGGAGCTAGCGGGACTAGCTCCTACGAGCAGTACTTC
- TRBJ2-7 - TRBV9 CASSVAPRSYEQYF TGTGCCAGCAGCGTAGCTCCCCGCTCCTACGAGCAGTACTTC
- TRBJ2-7 - TRBV5-1 CASSLALGRDYEQYF TGCGCCAGCAGCTTGGCCCTGGGGCGCGACTACGAGCAGTACTTC
once TRBJ1-2 - TRBV15 CATSPGASDYGYTF TGTGCCACCAGTCCAGGGGCGAGTGACTATGGCTACACCTTC
once TRBJ2-7 - TRBV25-1 CASRDSIYEQYF TGTGCCAGCAGGGACAGCATCTACGAGCAGTACTTC
- TRBJ2-5 TRBD1 TRBV7-7 CASSPWDRAFETQYF TGTGCCAGCAGCCCTTGGGACAGGGCTTTCGAGACCCAGTACTTC
- TRBJ2-2 - TRBV15 CATSRGLRWTTNTGELFF TGTGCCACCAGCAGAGGATTGAGGTGGACAACGAACACCGGGGAGCTGTTTTTT
once TRBJ1-5 TRBD1 TRBV15 CATSSENRGEQPQHF TGTGCCACCAGCAGTGAAAACAGGGGCGAGCAGCCCCAGCATTTT
- TRBJ1-1 - TRBV11-2 CASSLAGDTEAFF TGTGCCAGCAGCTTAGCGGGAGACACTGAAGCTTTCTTT
- TRBJ1-2 TRBD1 TRBV4-3 CASSQVDFGTGNYGYTF TGCGCCAGCAGCCAAGTAGACTTCGGGACAGGGAACTATGGCTACACCTTC
- TRBJ1-5 TRBD1 TRBV28 CASSPSGQVSPVPQHF TGTGCCAGCAGTCCCTCGGGACAGGTAAGTCCGGTGCCCCAGCATTTT
- TRBJ1-5 TRBD1 TRBV5-6 CASSRDRGLNGNQPQHF TGTGCCAGCAGCCGGGACAGGGGCCTAAATGGCAATCAGCCCCAGCATTTT
- TRBJ1-4 TRBD1 TRBV5-1 CASSLELAGGEKLFF TGCGCCAGCAGCTTGGAGTTGGCAGGGGGAGAAAAACTGTTTTTT
- TRBJ2-1 TRBD2 TRBV9 CASSGLAGVGEQFF TGTGCCAGCAGCGGACTAGCGGGAGTGGGGGAGCAGTTCTTC
- TRBJ2-2 - TRBV4-3 CASSQGRSNTGELFF TGCGCCAGCAGCCAAGGCAGGTCGAACACCGGGGAGCTGTTTTTT
- TRBJ2-1 - TRBV19 CASSIFLTPSSYNEQFF TGTGCCAGTAGTATTTTTTTAACGCCCAGCTCCTACAATGAGCAGTTCTTC
- TRBJ2-1 TRBD2 TRBV7-2 CASSLVVRGEQFF TGTGCCAGCAGCTTAGTGGTGCGGGGGGAGCAGTTCTTC
- TRBJ1-1 - TRBV7-2 CASSEGQNTEAFF TGTGCCAGCAGCGAGGGACAGAACACTGAAGCTTTCTTT
few TRBJ1-6 TRBD1 TRBV10-1 CASSEVQGALHF TGCGCCAGCAGTGAGGTCCAGGGGGCCCTCCACTTT